One TCR beta chain is described in this entry. This sample is part of a study of shared clonotypes between healthy human individuals. Turning to the study itself: CD8 memory received one plate per donor, CD8 naive two, CD4 memory three and CD4 naive three.

Losses at the gene ends were 6 bases for V and 6 bases for J; bases not matched to a gene: 11. The CDR3 runs to 16 residues. CDR1 is ENHRY, CDR2 SYGVKD, per germline. The method was immunoSEQ multiplex PCR; TCRdb's version includes in-frame clones alone and lacks a portion of them. This table has about 1.1 million clones, around three quarters appearing once. Donors comprised healthy HIV-negative adults lacking recent acute infections or vaccinations. This receptor was obtained from a man aged 18 to 30 in good health. Some clones in this sample may be carry-over from other donors' samples. Sequenced material: memory CD4+ T cells from PBMCs. The subset denotes: CD45RA-negative fraction. This rearrangement joins TRBV10-3 to TRBJ2-1; 10 nucleotides match TRBD2. The CDR3 sequence is CAIRQSGTSVGNEQFF. CDR3 nucleotides: TGTGCCATCAGACAATCCGGGACTAGCGTCGGCAATGAGCAGTTCTTC.